This T cell receptor beta chain appears in the sequencing data of a study of blood T cell repertoires in COVID-19. Study at large: Specimens from acute and convalescent COVID-19 originated in the United States, Italy and Spain. T cells, B-cell-depleted T cells, or PBMCs provided the cDNA or gDNA that served as material.

Per the original methods: Reference gene primer amplification in the assay estimated nucleated cell counts. Measured with immunoSEQ multiplex PCR; TCRdb has only the in-frame clones, and not every one. The DNA was the basis for D and trimming; V, J and clone size are from that table. The sample holds about 74,000 clones, roughly nine tenths seen once. The receptor was isolated from a middle-aged man with acute or convalescent COVID-19. The specimen was peripheral blood.

In nucleotides, the CDR3 is TGTGCCAGCAGCGGGGGGACAGGAACCTCTGGAAACACCATATATTTT. Its protein is CASSGGTGTSGNTIYF. The gene calls are TRBV5-4 and TRBJ1-3, with 8 nucleotides matching TRBD1. The V segment lost 4 bases and the J segment 0 bases; nucleotides outside the gene matches: 6. Looked up from germline, CDR1 is SGHNT and CDR2 is YYREEE (reference sequence). The CDR3 runs to 16 residues.